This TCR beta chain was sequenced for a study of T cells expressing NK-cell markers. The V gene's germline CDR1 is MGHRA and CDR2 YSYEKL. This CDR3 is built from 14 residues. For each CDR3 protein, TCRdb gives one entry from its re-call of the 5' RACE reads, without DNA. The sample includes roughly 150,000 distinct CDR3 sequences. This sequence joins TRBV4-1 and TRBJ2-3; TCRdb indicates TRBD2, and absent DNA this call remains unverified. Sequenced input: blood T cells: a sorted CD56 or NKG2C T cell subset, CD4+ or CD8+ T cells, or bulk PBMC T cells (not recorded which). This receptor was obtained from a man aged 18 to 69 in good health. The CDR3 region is CASSQEVHTDTQYF.